This TCR beta chain was sequenced in a study of blood T cell repertoires in COVID-19. Overall study: Spain, Italy and the United States supplied samples that represented acute and convalescent COVID-19. In each case, the material was cDNA or gDNA derived from T cells, B-cell-depleted T cells, or PBMCs.

Clinical history reported by participants formed the basis on which cohorts were assigned. Per the authors' pipeline: Counts of nucleated cells, estimated from reference gene primer amplification, were obtained. The repertoire was sequenced with immunoSEQ multiplex PCR; TCRdb's copy has only in-frame clones and lacks some. Clone size and V and J calls were adopted from that table, with D and trimming inferred from the DNA. The table lists roughly 250,000 clones, roughly 93% of them singletons. J lost 13 bases, V lost 8 bases, and 14 bases had no gene match. Per germline, CDR1 LGHDT and CDR2 YNNKEL (reference sequence). The CDR3 totals 14 residues.

Sequencing used PBMCs or T cells enriched from blood (not recorded which). The TCR originated in a woman aged 40-49 years with acute COVID-19. The chain uses TRBV3-1 (or the pseudogene TRBV3-2) and TRBJ1-6, with 7 bases that match TRBD1. The CDR3 DNA sequence: TGTGCCAGCTGGAGATCGGAGGGGGCCGGGCCCCTCCACTTT. Residues: CASWRSEGAGPLHF.